This T cell receptor beta chain was obtained from a study of T cells in Graves' hyperthyroidism and ophthalmopathy. The hyperthyroidism patients had all been newly diagnosed, and their disease duration was under 2 months. Their ages ranged from 18 to 65 years. Patients were excluded because of uncontrolled infection, other autoimmune disease, pregnancy or lactation. Note on this clonotype: Its cognate antigen is unknown. A junction boundary mismatches the germline segment, possibly from a read error.

CDR3 length equals 15 residues. Germline V CDR1 and CDR2: SGHTA, FQGTGA. Regarding the study as a whole: Blood also held most thyroid clonotypes expanded beyond 0.001.

The CDR3 regions of TCR beta were amplified from RNA transcripts. The HTBI primer set was used in a first-round RT-PCR of the TCR CDR3. TCRdb re-called the multiplex PCR reads with MiXCR, one entry per CDR3 protein. Among about 400,000 distinct CDR3 sequences, more than 20% were seen once, and the ten largest hold more than 60%. V gene TRBV7-3 combines with J gene TRBJ2-7; 12 bases agree with TRBD2. The sequenced sample consisted of blood. This TCR derives from a man aged 50 to 59 with Graves' hyperthyroidism. CDR3 bases: TGCGCCAGCAGCCAAGATACTAGCGGGAGGCGCGAGCAGTACTTC. Protein sequence: CASSQDTSGRREQYF. Full variable domain (remainder filled in from reference TRBV7-3 and TRBJ2-7): GAGVSQTPSNKVTEKGKYVELRCDPISGHTALYWYRQSLGQGPEFLIYFQGTGAADDSGLPNDRFFAVRPEGSVSTLKIQRTERGDSAVYLCASSQDTSGRREQYFGPGTRLTVT.